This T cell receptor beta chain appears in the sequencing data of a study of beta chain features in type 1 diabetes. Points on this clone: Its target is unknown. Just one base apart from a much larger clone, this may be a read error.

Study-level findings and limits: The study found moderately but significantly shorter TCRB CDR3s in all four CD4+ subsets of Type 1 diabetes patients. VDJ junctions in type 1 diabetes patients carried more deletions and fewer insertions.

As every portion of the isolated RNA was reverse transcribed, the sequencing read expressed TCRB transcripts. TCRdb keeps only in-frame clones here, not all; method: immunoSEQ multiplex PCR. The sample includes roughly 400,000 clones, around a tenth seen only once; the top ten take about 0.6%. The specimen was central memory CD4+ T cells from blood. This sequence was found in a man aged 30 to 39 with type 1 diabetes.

CDR3: CASSLGRTDTQYF. CDR3 DNA sequence: TGTGCCAGCAGCTTGGGGAGAACAGATACGCAGTATTTT. The chain links TRBV5-5 to TRBJ2-3; the D is unclear. Trimming removed 0 bases at V and 3 bases at J, with 5 bases between. The CDR3 totals 13 residues. Germline-derived CDR1 and CDR2 are SGHKS and YYEKEE (reference sequence).